This T cell receptor beta chain appears in the sequencing data of a study of cytomegalovirus exposure and HLA in healthy donors. Overall study findings and caveats: A likely sequencing artifact accounted for one observed cluster of highly shared sequence variants.

This CDR3 region has 14 residues. Trimming removed 2 bases at V and 3 bases at J, with 11 bases between. Germline V gives CDR1 MNHEY, CDR2 SVGAGI. Amplification used 60 Vbeta primers and 13 Jbeta primers. Sequencing was performed with immunoSEQ multiplex PCR; in TCRdb, only in-frame clones are kept and a portion is missing. The sample has 180,000 or so clones, 75% to 90% seen once. Regarding this clone: The target antigen is unknown.

This receptor was obtained from a man younger than 35 in good health and CMV-seropositive. The chain links TRBV6-5 to TRBJ2-7, with a possible D match to TRBD1 (7 bases). Sample: PBMCs. This chain's CDR3 is CASSYAGQIYEQYF. Here the CDR3 DNA reads TGTGCCAGCAGTTACGCGGGACAGATCTACGAGCAGTACTTC.